A single sample is the source of the 15 T cell receptor beta chains below, sequenced in a study of shared clonotypes between healthy human individuals (dated by TCRdb to the early 2020s). Library method: the immunoSEQ multiplex PCR assay. Here the immuneACCESS table is served through TCRdb, limited to in-frame sequences with V and J called. Missing clones are a known gap in these copies; in checked studies unresolved V genes cover under half, and the rest lacks a known reason. In this sample the table shows hundreds of thousands of clones, roughly four fifths of which occur a single time. 12% of the sample comes from the top ten. The sample comprised PBMCs. These receptors came from a woman aged 40 to 50 in good health. Some clones in this sample may be carry-over from other donors' samples.

The chain combines TRBV28 with TRBJ2-5; 10 positions match TRBD2. J lost 4 bases, V lost 6 bases, and 2 bases had no gene match. There are 13 residues in the CDR3. Germline values: CDR1 MDHEN, CDR2 SYDVKM. CDR3 nucleotides: TGTGCCAGCAGCCGACTAGCGGGAGAGACCCAGTACTTC. Its translation: CASSRLAGETQYF.

The V gene is TRBV6-6, the J gene TRBJ2-7; the D is unclear. Germline CDR1 is MNHNY and CDR2 is SVGAGI (reference sequence). V lost 5 bases and J lost 0, with 14 bases in between. The CDR3 covers 15 residues. CDR3 region: CASSDNRRSSYEQYF. The CDR3 region has the DNA TGTGCCAGCAGTGATAATCGTAGAAGCTCCTACGAGCAGTACTTC.

The chain carries TRBV6-6 and TRBJ2-3; D unclear. V gave up 2 bases and J gave up 4 bases, with 10 bases separating them. Looked up from germline, CDR1 is MNHNY and CDR2 is SVGAGI (reference sequence). The CDR3 extends over 14 amino acids. DNA for the CDR3: TGTGCCAGCAGTTACCCAGCCAAATCAGATACGCAGTATTTT. Protein: CASSYPAKSDTQYF.

A single count supports this clone. The chain employs TRBV18 and TRBJ2-5, with D unclear. This CDR3 region has 14 residues. V dropped 0 bases and J dropped 4 bases, with 9 bases sitting between them. Germline V CDR1 and CDR2: KGHSH, LQKENI. This CDR3 is CASSPPVERETQYF. The CDR3 DNA reads TGTGCCAGCTCACCACCCGTCGAGAGAGAGACCCAGTACTTC.

This clone was detected ten times or more. The J gene is TRBJ2-7, the V gene TRBV2, with TRBD2 as a possible D gene (5 bases). Trimming cost V 3 bases and J 4 bases, with 16 bases left between them. Per germline, CDR1 SNHLY and CDR2 FYNNEI. The CDR3 extends over 15 amino acids. CDR3 residues: CASSDRRETRYEQYF. In DNA, the CDR3 is TGTGCCAGCAGTGACCGACGGGAAACTCGTTACGAGCAGTACTTC.

The chain uses TRBV5-1 and TRBJ2-6; no firm D call. The CDR3 loop spans 16 amino acids. Looked up from germline, CDR1 is SGHRS and CDR2 is YFSETQ. Trimming left V 0 bases short and J 0 bases short, with 7 bases between. In DNA, the CDR3 is TGCGCCAGCAGCTTGGCCTCGGGCTCTGGGGCCAACGTCCTGACTTTC. It is translated as CASSLASGSGANVLTF.

The chain links TRBV10-1 to TRBJ2-3; maybe TRBD2 (6 bases). Trimming cost V 3 bases and J 2 bases, with 9 bases left between them. Germline lookup yields CDR1 WNHNN and CDR2 SYGVQD (reference sequence). This CDR3 spans 14 amino acids. The CDR3 DNA reads TGCGCCAGCAGTGAACGGGGGTACACAGATACGCAGTATTTT. Translating it yields CASSERGYTDTQYF.

The chain joins TRBV19 to TRBJ2-5; D ambiguous. Trimming left V 1 base short and J 1 base short, with 7 bases between. The CDR3 runs 14 residues. Per the germline V gene, CDR1 is LNHDA and CDR2 is SQIVND (reference sequence). CDR3 in DNA: TGTGCCAGTAGTATAGGGTGGGCCCAAGAGACCCAGTACTTC. It codes for CASSIGWAQETQYF.

This clone occurred once. The chain uses TRBV7-2 and TRBJ1-3, with unresolved D. Trimming cost V 5 bases and J 4 bases, with 9 bases left between them. Germline V gives CDR1 SGHTA, CDR2 FQGNSA. This CDR3 contains 13 residues. This chain's CDR3 is CASSRNSGNTIYF. The CDR3 coding sequence is TGTGCCAGCAGCCGAAACTCCGGAAACACCATATATTTT.

The chain carries TRBV5-1 and TRBJ1-4; D unresolved. The CDR3 contains 12 residues. Trimming took 5 bases from V and 8 from J, leaving 10 bases between them. CDR1 and CDR2 from the germline V gene are SGHRS and YFSETQ. Here the CDR3 DNA reads TGCGCCAGCAGGATGGACCACGAAAAACTGTTTTTT. The encoded protein is CASRMDHEKLFF.

The chain employs TRBV30 and TRBJ2-1; D is undetermined. The CDR3 extends over 11 amino acids. V was cut by 6 bases and J by 7 bases, with 10 bases left in between. Germline V lookup: CDR1 GTSNPN, CDR2 SVGIG (reference sequence). The CDR3 DNA follows: TGTGCCTGCTCCCCTAGAAATGAGCAGTTCTTC. This translates into CACSPRNEQFF.

V and J are TRBV28 and TRBJ2-5; the D gene is possibly TRBD2 (6 bases). V lost 6 bases, J lost 4 bases, and 15 bases lay in between. Germline V gene sequence: CDR1 MDHEN, CDR2 SYDVKM. This CDR3 comprises 14 residues. CDR3 DNA sequence: TGTGCCAGCAGCCAGACTAGTTACCCAGAGACCCAGTACTTC. Its translation is CASSQTSYPETQYF.

The V gene is TRBV7-2, the J gene TRBJ2-7; 7 bases are shared with TRBD1. The CDR3 contains 16 residues. Trimming removed 5 bases from V and 6 bases from J; junction bases left unmatched: 16. Germline V gives CDR1 SGHTA, CDR2 FQGNSA. CDR3: CASSEKWGQYEGEQYF. CDR3 DNA sequence: TGTGCCAGCAGCGAAAAGTGGGGACAGTATGAAGGCGAGCAGTACTTC.

The J gene is TRBJ2-2, the V gene TRBV7-8; 7 nucleotides align to TRBD2. The germline V gene has CDR1 SGHVS and CDR2 FQNEAQ. This CDR3 contains 15 residues. The ends lost 4 bases at V and 5 bases at J; junction bases unmatched: 7. CDR3 residues: CASSWTLGGTGELFF. CDR3 DNA sequence: TGTGCCAGCAGCTGGACACTGGGGGGGACCGGGGAGCTGTTTTTT.

With respect to this clone: Distinct nucleotide sequences in the sample also encode this CDR3. J is TRBJ1-4 and V is TRBV28, with D unclear. The CDR3 loop spans 12 amino acids. CDR1 is MDHEN and CDR2 is SYDVKM in the germline V gene. The V end lost 3 bases, the J end lost 3 bases, and 2 bases lay between the germline ends. CDR3 amino acids: CASSLPNEKLFF. Here the CDR3 DNA reads TGTGCCAGCAGTTTGCCTAATGAAAAACTGTTTTTT.